This TCR beta chain was obtained from a study of shared clonotypes between healthy human individuals. Naive CD8 cells were CD45RO-negative, positively selected for CCR7, excluding terminally differentiated effector memory CD45RA+ cells. Free of recent acute infections or vaccinations, the donors were healthy HIV-negative adults. Each subset's genomic DNA was split evenly across several immunoSEQ plates. TCRdb's copy holds only in-frame clones and misses some; the assay was immunoSEQ multiplex PCR. The top ten hold 1% to 1.5% of the sample, which has roughly 1,800,000 clones, 85% to 95% seen once. This clone was detected once. Sequencing was performed on naive CD8+ T cells sorted from blood. The TCR sequence derives from a man aged 18 to 30 in good health.

The CDR3, as DNA: TGTGCCAGCAGCCCCTTACAGGGTAGGGCGAGGGGCTACACCTTC. Its translation is CASSPLQGRARGYTF. The rearrangement uses TRBV11-2 and TRBJ1-2, with a tentative D call TRBD1 (6 bases). Per germline, CDR1 SGHAT and CDR2 FQNNGV. The CDR3 is made up of 15 amino acids. Between the trimmed V and J ends, which lost 5 bases and 8 bases, there was a span of 21 bases.